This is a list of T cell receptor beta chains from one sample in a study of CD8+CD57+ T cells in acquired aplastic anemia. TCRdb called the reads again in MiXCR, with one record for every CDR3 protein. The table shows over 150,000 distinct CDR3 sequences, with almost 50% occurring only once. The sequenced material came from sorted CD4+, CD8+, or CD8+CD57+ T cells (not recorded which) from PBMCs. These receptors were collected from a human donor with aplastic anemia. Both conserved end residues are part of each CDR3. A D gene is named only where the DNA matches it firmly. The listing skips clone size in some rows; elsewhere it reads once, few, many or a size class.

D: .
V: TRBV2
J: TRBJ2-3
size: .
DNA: TGTGCCAGCCGGGACGGCCCAGATACGCAGTATTTT
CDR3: CASRDGPDTQYF

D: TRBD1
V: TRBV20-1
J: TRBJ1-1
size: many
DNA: TGCAGTGCTAAACCTACAGGGGAGGGGAGGGCTTTCTTT
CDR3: CSAKPTGEGRAFF

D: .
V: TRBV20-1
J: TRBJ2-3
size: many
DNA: TGCAGTGCCCGCAAGATGACTCGGGGAAGCACAGATACGCAGTATTTT
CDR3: CSARKMTRGSTDTQYF

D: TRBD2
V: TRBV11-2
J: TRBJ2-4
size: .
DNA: TGTGCCAGCAGCGACGGGCTAGCGGGTAAGAAGTACTTC
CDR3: CASSDGLAGKKYF

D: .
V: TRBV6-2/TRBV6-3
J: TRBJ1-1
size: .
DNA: TGTGCCATTCTACGGACACCGAACACTGAAGCTTTCTTT
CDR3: CAILRTPNTEAFF

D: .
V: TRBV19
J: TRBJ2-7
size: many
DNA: TGTGCCAGTAGTATAAAGTCTGGCGAAGGGGCCCCCTACGAGCAGTACTTC
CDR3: CASSIKSGEGAPYEQYF

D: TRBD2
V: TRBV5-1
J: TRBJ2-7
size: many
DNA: TGCGCCAGCAAATCTCTAGCGGGGTACTACGAGCAGTACTTC
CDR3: CASKSLAGYYEQYF

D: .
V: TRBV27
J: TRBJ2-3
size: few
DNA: TGTGCCAGCAGACCCTACTCCACAGATACGCAGTATTTT
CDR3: CASRPYSTDTQYF

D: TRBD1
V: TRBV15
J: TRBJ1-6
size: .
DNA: TGTGCCACCAGGAGATCGGACAGGGGGCTGAATTCACCCCTCCACTTT
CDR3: CATRRSDRGLNSPLHF

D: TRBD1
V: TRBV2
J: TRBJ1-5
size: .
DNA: TGTGCCAGCAGTGCGGACAGGGCTAATCAGCCCCAGCATTTT
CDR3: CASSADRANQPQHF

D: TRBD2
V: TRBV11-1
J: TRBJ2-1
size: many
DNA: TGTGCCAGCAGCCGGAGCGGGGGGACTTTCAATGAGCAGTTCTTC
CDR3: CASSRSGGTFNEQFF

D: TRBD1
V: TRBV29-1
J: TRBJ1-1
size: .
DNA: TGCAGCGTTAATTCACAGGGGCAAGATTTCTTT
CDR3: CSVNSQGQDFF

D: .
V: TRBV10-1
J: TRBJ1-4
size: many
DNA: TGCGCCAGCAGTACGGCCAGGGGCGGTAATGAAAAACTGTTTTTT
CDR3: CASSTARGGNEKLFF

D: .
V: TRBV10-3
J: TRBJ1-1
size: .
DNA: TGTGCCATCAGTGATTGGGGAACGAACACTGAAGCTTTCTTT
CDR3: CAISDWGTNTEAFF

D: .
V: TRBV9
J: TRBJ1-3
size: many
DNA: TGTGCCAGCAGCGTAGGGGGGGGAACTGGAAACACCATATATTTT
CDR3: CASSVGGGTGNTIYF

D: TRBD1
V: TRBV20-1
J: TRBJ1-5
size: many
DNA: TGCAGTGCTAGAGTAAGACCGGGACAGGGGGCCGAAAGAAATCAGCCCCAGCATTTT
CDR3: CSARVRPGQGAERNQPQHF

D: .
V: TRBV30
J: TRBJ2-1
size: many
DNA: TGTGCCTGGAGTGAGCAGCGGCGAGAGCAGTTCTTC
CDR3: CAWSEQRREQFF

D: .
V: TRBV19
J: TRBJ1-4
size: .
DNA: TGTGCCAGTAGGGACCCGGTAGGATCGGCTAATGAAAAACTGTTTTTT
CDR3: CASRDPVGSANEKLFF

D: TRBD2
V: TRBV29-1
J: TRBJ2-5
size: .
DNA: TGCAGCGTTGAAGGGACTAGCGGGTTACAAGAGACCCAGTACTTC
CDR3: CSVEGTSGLQETQYF

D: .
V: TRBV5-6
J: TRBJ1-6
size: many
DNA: TGTGCCAGCAGCTTATTTAGTACCTCCTATAATTCACCCCTCCACTTT
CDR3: CASSLFSTSYNSPLHF

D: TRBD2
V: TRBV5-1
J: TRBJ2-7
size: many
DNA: TGCGCCAGCCGCCCCCAAGCGGGGGGGAGCTCCTACGAGCAGTACTTC
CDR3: CASRPQAGGSSYEQYF

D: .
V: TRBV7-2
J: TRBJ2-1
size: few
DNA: TGTGCCAGCGGCCCAGGGGTGAATGAGCAGTTCTTC
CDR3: CASGPGVNEQFF

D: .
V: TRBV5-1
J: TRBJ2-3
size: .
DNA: TGCGCCAGCAGCTTCGAGGGGGGCGGGGGTGGTGATACGCAGTATTTT
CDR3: CASSFEGGGGGDTQYF

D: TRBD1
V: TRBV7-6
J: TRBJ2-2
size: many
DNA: TGTGCCAGCAGCTTAGAGGGACAGGGTAACACCGGGGAGCTGTTTTTT
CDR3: CASSLEGQGNTGELFF

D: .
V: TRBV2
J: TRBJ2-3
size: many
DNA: TGTGCCAGCAGTGGGCCCCGTGGCACAGATACGCAGTATTTT
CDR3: CASSGPRGTDTQYF

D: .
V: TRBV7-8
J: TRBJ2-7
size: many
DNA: TGTGCCAGCAGCTTACAGGGGAGGCCCTACGAGCAGTACTTC
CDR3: CASSLQGRPYEQYF

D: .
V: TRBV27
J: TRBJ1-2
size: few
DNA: TGTGCCAGCAGTTTAGGAGGGCTCGGTGGCTACACCTTC
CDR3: CASSLGGLGGYTF

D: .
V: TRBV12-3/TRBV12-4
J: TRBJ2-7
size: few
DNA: TGTGCCAGCAGATCGACAAGCGCTCTCGAGCAGTACTTC
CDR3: CASRSTSALEQYF

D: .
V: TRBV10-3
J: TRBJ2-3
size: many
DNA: TGTGCCATCAGTGAGCAGGGCACAGATACGCAGTATTTT
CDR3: CAISEQGTDTQYF

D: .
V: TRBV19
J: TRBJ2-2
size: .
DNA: TGTGCCAGTAAAAAGGGCGCGGGTACCGGGGAGCTGTTTTTT
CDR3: CASKKGAGTGELFF

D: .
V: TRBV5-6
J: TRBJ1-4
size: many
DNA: TGTGCCAGCAGCTTGTTTCAAGATGAAAAACTGTTTTTT
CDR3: CASSLFQDEKLFF

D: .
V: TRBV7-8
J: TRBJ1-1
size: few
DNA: TGTGCCAGCAGCACACGGGACACCCATGAAGCTTTCTTT
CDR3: CASSTRDTHEAFF

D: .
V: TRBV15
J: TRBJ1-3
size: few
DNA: TGTGCCACCAGCAGAGAACCCGGGGACGGAAACACCATATATTTT
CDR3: CATSREPGDGNTIYF

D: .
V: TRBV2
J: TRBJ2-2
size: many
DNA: TGTGCCAGCAGTGAGGAGTTAAGGGGCACCGGGGAGCTGTTTTTT
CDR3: CASSEELRGTGELFF

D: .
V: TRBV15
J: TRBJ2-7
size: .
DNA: TGTGCCACCAGACCCGGGGCCCTGGACAGCGAGCAGTACTTC
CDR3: CATRPGALDSEQYF

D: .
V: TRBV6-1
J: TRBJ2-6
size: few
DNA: TGTGCCAGCAGTGAGCTAGTGAGGGCCAACGTCCTGACTTTC
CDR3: CASSELVRANVLTF

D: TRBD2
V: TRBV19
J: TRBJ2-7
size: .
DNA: TGTGCCAGTAGACCCACTAGCGGGGGGGCCTCCCAGATGTACGAGCAGTACTTC
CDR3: CASRPTSGGASQMYEQYF

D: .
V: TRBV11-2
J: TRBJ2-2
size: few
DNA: TGTGCCAGCAGCTTCCCCACAGGGTGGGAGAACACCGGGGAGCTGTTTTTT
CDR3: CASSFPTGWENTGELFF

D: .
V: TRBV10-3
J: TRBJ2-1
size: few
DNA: TGTGCCATCGGAGGCAATTCCTACAATGAGCAGTTCTTC
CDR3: CAIGGNSYNEQFF

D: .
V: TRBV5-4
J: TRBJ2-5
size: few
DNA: TGTGCCAGCAGCTGGGGGACATCCCCCCCGTACTTC
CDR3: CASSWGTSPPYF

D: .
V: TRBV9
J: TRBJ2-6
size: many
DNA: TGTGCCAGCAGCGTATTCCGCAGCTCCCCCCCTGGGGCCAACGTCCTGACTTTC
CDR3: CASSVFRSSPPGANVLTF

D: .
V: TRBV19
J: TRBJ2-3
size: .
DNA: TGTGCCAGTAGTACCCCGATGAGCACAGATACGCAGTATTTT
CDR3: CASSTPMSTDTQYF

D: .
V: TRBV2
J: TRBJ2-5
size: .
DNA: TGTGCCAGCAGGCCCCAGAACCAGTACTTC
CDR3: CASRPQNQYF

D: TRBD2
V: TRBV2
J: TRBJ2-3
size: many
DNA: TGTGCCAGCAGTGATGGAAGGACTAGCGTGGTGTCAGATACGCAGTATTTT
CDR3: CASSDGRTSVVSDTQYF

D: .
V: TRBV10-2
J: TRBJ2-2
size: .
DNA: TGCGCCAGCAGTGACAGGGGAATAACCGGGGAGCTGTTTTTT
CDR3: CASSDRGITGELFF

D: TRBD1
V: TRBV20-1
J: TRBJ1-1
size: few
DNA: TGCAGTGCTACTACAGGGGAAACTGAAGCTTTCTTT
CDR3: CSATTGETEAFF

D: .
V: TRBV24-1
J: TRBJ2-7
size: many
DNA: TGTGCCACCAGTGGCCCCCGGACGGAAACGTCCTACGAGCAGTACTTC
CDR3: CATSGPRTETSYEQYF

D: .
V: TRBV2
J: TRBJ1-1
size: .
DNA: TGTGCCAGCAGGGCCTCAGGGGACACTGAAGCTTTCTTT
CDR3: CASRASGDTEAFF

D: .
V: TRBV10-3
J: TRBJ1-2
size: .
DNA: TGTGCCATCACCGGGGGCCCTAACTATGGCTACACCTTC
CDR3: CAITGGPNYGYTF

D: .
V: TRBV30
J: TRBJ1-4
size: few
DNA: TGTGCCTGGAGTGCACTCGGGAGTGCTAATGAAAAACTGTTTTTT
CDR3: CAWSALGSANEKLFF

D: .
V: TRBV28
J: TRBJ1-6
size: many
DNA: TGTGCCAGCAGTATCAGGGGTTATTCACCCCTCCACTTT
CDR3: CASSIRGYSPLHF

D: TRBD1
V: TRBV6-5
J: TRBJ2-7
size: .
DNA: TGTGCCAGCAGTTACTCCGGGACAGGACACTACGAGCAGTACTTC
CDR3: CASSYSGTGHYEQYF

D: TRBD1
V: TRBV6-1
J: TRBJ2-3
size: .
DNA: TGTGCCAGCAGTACCGGGACAGGGGGTCCAGATACGCAGTATTTT
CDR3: CASSTGTGGPDTQYF

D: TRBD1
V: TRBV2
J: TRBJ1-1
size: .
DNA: TGTGCCAGCAACCCGACAGGGATCATGAACACTGAAGCTTTCTTT
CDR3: CASNPTGIMNTEAFF

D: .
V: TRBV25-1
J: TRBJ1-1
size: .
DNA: TGTGCCAGCAGTGAATCCTTGAACACTGAAGCTTTCTTT
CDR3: CASSESLNTEAFF